This T cell receptor (beta chain) was sequenced for a study of OX40 agonist ivuxolimab in advanced cancers. The study's findings and limits: The mean number of expanded clones was higher in CD8+ T cells than in CD4+.

Notes on this clone: Its antigen is undetermined.

CDR1 and CDR2 (germline): SGHDT, YYEEEE. There are 13 residues in the CDR3. The V and J ends lost 5 bases and 0 bases respectively, with 8 bases between them. Clones were read by immunoSEQ multiplex PCR, and TCRdb kept only the in-frame ones, dropping some. The sample contains roughly 60,000 clones, about 88% of which appear only once. The sequencing used CD4+ or CD8+ T cells sorted from blood, collected in a trial of the OX40 agonist ivuxolimab. The clonotype was recovered from an adult with an advanced solid tumor such as melanoma, head and neck, liver or kidney cancer. The J gene is TRBJ2-5, the V gene TRBV5-6, with D perhaps TRBD1 (6 bases). Written as DNA, the CDR3 is TGTGCCAGCAGGGGGGACAACCAAGAGACCCAGTACTTC. Its protein product is CASRGDNQETQYF. Supplemented by reference TRBV5-6 and TRBJ2-5, the full variable domain reads DAGVTQSPTHLIKTRGQQVTLRCSPKSGHDTVSWYQQALGQGPQFIFQYYEEEERQRGNFPDRFSGHQFPNYSSELNVNALLLGDSALYLCASRGDNQETQYFGPGTRLLVL.